Below are 27 T cell receptor beta chains sequenced from a single sample in a study of T cell repertoires in aging, cancer and after chemotherapy. A mixed TRB-A/B primer pool amplified rearranged TRB by multiplex touch-down PCR. TCRdb re-analysed the multiplex PCR reads in MiXCR, keeping a single row per CDR3 protein. The data show 10,000 to 11,000 distinct CDR3 sequences, with about 40% seen just once and roughly 1.5% held by the top ten. The template was genomic DNA from peripheral blood, not RNA. Sequencing used blood. These receptors were taken from a human donor in good health.

V and J are TRBV7-2 and TRBJ1-6, with 10 bases identical to TRBD1. V lost 1 base, J lost 6 bases, and 3 bases stayed unmatched. There are 16 residues in the CDR3. In germline, CDR1 is SGHTA, CDR2 FQGNSA. The CDR3 bases are TGTGCCAGCAGCTTAGGAGGACAGGGGGTTAATTCACCCCTCCACTTT. It specifies CASSLGGQGVNSPLHF.

The chain employs TRBV27 and TRBJ2-7; D might be TRBD2 (5 bases). This CDR3 region has 10 residues. Germline V gives CDR1 MNHEY, CDR2 SMNVEV (reference sequence). The CDR3 loop is CASSLPGLHV. The CDR3 DNA sequence: TGTGCCAGCAGTCTACCGGGGTTGCACGTC.

The CDR3 DNA reads TGTGCCAGCAAACCGGGACTACACCAAGAGACCCAGTACTTC. Protein sequence: CASKPGLHQETQYF. The V gene is TRBV12-3 or TRBV12-4, the J gene TRBJ2-5; 7 bases align to TRBD2. Germline trimming cut 7 bases from V and 0 bases from J; bases unmatched to any gene: 5. This CDR3 spans 14 amino acids.

The V call is TRBV11-1, the J call TRBJ1-1; 7 bases match TRBD1. The germline CDR1 and CDR2 sequences are SGHAT and FQDESV (reference sequence). The V gene end was trimmed by 4 bases and the J gene end by 3 bases; junction bases not matched to a gene: 11. This CDR3 is built from 16 residues. DNA for the CDR3: TGTGCCAGCAGCTCCCCTCGGAACAGGGGTCACACTGAAGCTTTCTTT. As protein: CASSSPRNRGHTEAFF.

This clonotype has more than one count but fewer than ten. The J gene is TRBJ2-2, the V gene TRBV12-3 or TRBV12-4; D is ambiguous. Trimming stripped 6 bases from V and 2 bases from J, with 7 bases between. This CDR3 contains 13 residues. The CDR3 coding sequence is TGTGCCAGCAGCAGCAGAAACACCGGGGAGCTGTTTTTT. It is translated as CASSSRNTGELFF.

In this sample, this clonotype turned up a few times. The chain carries TRBV6-2 or TRBV6-3 and TRBJ1-4; D is unresolved. Germline V gene data show CDR1 as MNHEY and CDR2 as SVGEGT. This CDR3 contains 14 residues. Trimming removed 5 bases at V and 8 bases at J, with 15 bases between. Here the CDR3 reads CASSPPGRKEKLFF. The CDR3 nucleotides are TGTGCCAGCAGTCCACCGGGAAGGAAGGAAAAACTGTTTTTT.

This clonotype is termed medium-sized (0.01 to 0.1%). The rearrangement uses TRBV29-1 and TRBJ2-7; D ambiguous. Trimming took 7 bases from V and 3 from J, leaving 10 bases between them. The germline gives CDR1 SQVTM, CDR2 ANQGSEA. The CDR3 loop spans 11 amino acids. The CDR3 here is CSAESDYEQYF. As DNA, the CDR3 is TGCAGCGCCGAGTCAGACTACGAGCAGTACTTC.

The genes are TRBV6-4 and TRBJ2-3; D gene uncertain. The germline V gene encodes CDR1 MRHNA and CDR2 SNTAGT. The ends were cut back, 6 bases at V and 1 base at J, with 8 bases in the middle. The CDR3 length is 13 residues. The CDR3 region has the DNA TGTGCCAGCAGCCCGTGGGGCACAGATACGCAGTATTTT. It specifies CASSPWGTDTQYF.

The rearrangement links TRBV20-1 to TRBJ1-5, with no clear D. The CDR3 runs 13 residues. The germline V gene has CDR1 DFQATT and CDR2 SNEGSKA (reference sequence). The V end lost 3 bases, the J end lost 7 bases, and 13 bases lay between the germline ends. As DNA, the CDR3 is TGCAGTGCTAGCGACCTGTTGGGGCAGCCCCAGCATTTT. This translates into CSASDLLGQPQHF.

This chain connects TRBV19 to TRBJ1-5; tentatively, D is TRBD1 (6 bases). V lost 0 bases, J lost 1 base, and 10 bases lay in between. Germline V CDR1 and CDR2: LNHDA, SQIVND (reference sequence). The CDR3 covers 16 residues. The CDR3 loop is CASSIEGQYSNQPQHF. As DNA, the CDR3 is TGTGCCAGTAGTATAGAAGGACAGTACAGCAATCAGCCCCAGCATTTT. The full variable domain, rest sourced from reference TRBV19 and TRBJ1-5, is DGGITQSPKYLFRKEGQNVTLSCEQNLNHDAMYWYRQDPGQGLRLIYYSQIVNDFQKGDIAEGYSVSREKKESFPLTVTSAQKNPTAFYLCASSIEGQYSNQPQHFGDGTRLSIL.

The chain carries TRBV10-2 and TRBJ2-1; D remains unclear. Germline-derived CDR1 and CDR2 are WSHSY and SAAADI. Trimming stripped 5 bases from V and 5 bases from J, with 10 bases between. This CDR3 has 13 residues. The CDR3 region is CASSPTGHNEQFF. CDR3 nucleotide sequence: TGCGCCAGCAGTCCAACGGGTCACAATGAGCAGTTCTTC.

This clonotype turned up a few times. The rearrangement joins TRBV12-3 or TRBV12-4 to TRBJ1-5; no definite D call. There are 15 residues in the CDR3. V was clipped by 3 bases and J by 0 bases, with 9 bases between them. The CDR3 coding sequence is TGTGCCAGCAGTTTCGGACCGTATAGCAATCAGCCCCAGCATTTT. Its translation is CASSFGPYSNQPQHF.

This rearrangement joins TRBV28 to TRBJ1-2, with 7 bases that match TRBD1. Germline V gives CDR1 MDHEN, CDR2 SYDVKM. This CDR3 is 13 amino acids long. V gave up 11 bases and J gave up 2 bases; unmatched junction bases: 8. CDR3 sequence: CASEPGQNYGYTF. The CDR3 DNA is TGTGCCTCCGAGCCGGGACAGAACTATGGCTACACCTTC.

The chain links TRBV7-9 to TRBJ1-1; perhaps TRBD1 as D (6 bases). The CDR3 is made up of 16 amino acids. V was trimmed by 1 base and J by 3 bases, leaving 15 bases between them. Germline loops: CDR1 SEHNR, CDR2 FQNEAQ (reference sequence). CDR3 sequence: CASSLVSGRGDTEAFF. The CDR3, as DNA: TGTGCCAGCAGCTTAGTATCGGGCAGGGGCGACACTGAAGCTTTCTTT.

The chain recombines TRBV12-3 or TRBV12-4 with TRBJ2-5; a weak D match, TRBD2 (5 bases). V was pared by 7 bases and J by 6 bases, with 18 bases between. This CDR3 has 14 amino acids. The CDR3 reads CASTPREGGKTQYF. The CDR3 DNA is TGTGCCAGCACCCCGAGAGAGGGTGGGAAGACCCAGTACTTC.

The V call is TRBV4-2, the J call TRBJ2-1, with D hard to call. The CDR3 runs to 13 residues. Germline V gene data show CDR1 as LGHNA and CDR2 as YNFKEQ. V lost 4 bases, J lost 8 bases, and 12 bases lay in between. This chain's CDR3 is CASSRTQSDEQFF. In nucleotides, the CDR3 is TGTGCCAGCAGCCGCACTCAGAGCGATGAGCAGTTCTTC.

The chain joins TRBV18 to TRBJ1-6; D is undetermined. There are 16 residues in the CDR3. The germline CDR1 and CDR2 sequences are KGHSH and LQKENI. V was pared by 5 bases and J by 0 bases, with 11 bases between. The CDR3 spells CASSVDIGSYNSPLHF. The CDR3 DNA reads TGTGCCAGCTCAGTAGACATTGGCTCCTATAATTCACCCCTCCACTTT.

In this sample, this clonotype turned up a few times. One junction end does not reproduce the germline sequence, and a read error may be involved. The chain's CDR3 is CASREATSTDTQYF. The CDR3 DNA follows: TGTGCCAGCAGAGAAGCAACTAGCACAGATACGCAGTATTTT. This chain uses TRBV6-1 with TRBJ2-3; D is unclear. This CDR3 has 14 amino acids. The germline V gene has CDR1 MNHNS and CDR2 SASEGT.

This chain connects TRBV11-1 to TRBJ1-5; the D gene is possibly TRBD1 (6 bases). Germline V gene sequence: CDR1 SGHAT, CDR2 FQDESV (reference sequence). Trimming shortened V by 3 bases and J by 0 bases, and 9 bases separated the two germline ends. The CDR3 covers 15 residues. The CDR3 DNA is TGTGCCAGCAGCTTCTCAGGGGATAGCAATCAGCCCCAGCATTTT. Its protein is CASSFSGDSNQPQHF.

The chain joins TRBV30 to TRBJ2-6, with 8 bases fitting TRBD1. CDR1 and CDR2 from the germline V gene are GTSNPN and SVGIG (reference sequence). The CDR3 contains 16 residues. With 3 bases clipped from V and 2 bases from J, the junction kept 6 bases outside the gene matches. CDR3 DNA sequence: TGTGCCTGGAGCCCGAGGACAGGGACTGGGGCCAACGTCCTGACTTTC. Translated, it gives CAWSPRTGTGANVLTF. The variable domain in full, with the rest retrieved from reference TRBV30 and TRBJ2-6, is SQTIHQWPATLVQPVGSPLSLECTVEGTSNPNLYWYRQAAGRGLQLLFYSVGIGQISSEVPQNLSASRPQDRQFILSSKKLLLSDSGFYLCAWSPRTGTGANVLTFGAGSRLTVL.

This clonotype was recorded once. The chain joins TRBV28 to TRBJ2-1; no reliable D call. Germline assignment: CDR1 MDHEN and CDR2 SYDVKM. This CDR3 contains 12 residues. V lost 10 bases, J lost 6 bases, and 13 bases lay in between. The CDR3 sequence is CATDRAANEQFF. DNA of the CDR3: TGTGCCACCGACCGGGCCGCCAATGAGCAGTTCTTC.

This chain links TRBV30 with TRBJ2-2, with D possibly being TRBD2 (5 bases). Germline assignment: CDR1 GTSNPN and CDR2 SVGIG (reference sequence). Trimming took 2 bases from V and 1 from J, leaving 5 bases between them. This CDR3 region has 13 residues. CDR3 DNA: TGTGCCTGGAGTCGGGAGAACACCGGGGAGCTGTTTTTT. Residues: CAWSRENTGELFF.

V is TRBV7-9 and J is TRBJ2-1; D gene ambiguous. Per germline, CDR1 SEHNR and CDR2 FQNEAQ (reference sequence). This CDR3 is 15 amino acids long. The V end was cut by 1 base, the J end by 0 bases, with 7 bases between. This chain's CDR3 is CASSLVPGSYNEQFF. CDR3 in DNA: TGTGCCAGCAGCTTAGTACCGGGCTCCTACAATGAGCAGTTCTTC.

The chain is built from TRBV20-1 and TRBJ1-1; D ambiguous. V lost 0 bases to trimming and J lost 6 bases, with 8 bases between them. The CDR3 has 12 amino acids. Germline V CDR1 and CDR2: DFQATT, SNEGSKA (reference sequence). CDR3 coding DNA: TGCAGTGCTAGAGATCTAGAGGCTGAAGCTTTCTTT. Protein product: CSARDLEAEAFF.

This clonotype has a handful of counts. V is TRBV30 and J is TRBJ2-3; TRBD2 matches at 12 bases. Germline loops: CDR1 GTSNPN, CDR2 SVGIG (reference sequence). There are 15 residues in the CDR3. V shed 5 bases, J shed 4 bases, and the junction held 7 bases outside the gene matches. The CDR3: CAWLRLAGVADTQYF. CDR3 nucleotide sequence: TGTGCCTGGCTTAGACTAGCGGGGGTAGCAGATACGCAGTATTTT.

This clonotype was detected only a few times. The chain is built from TRBV4-1 and TRBJ1-1, with 11 bases aligning to TRBD1. CDR3 size: 16 residues. Germline CDR1 is MGHRA and CDR2 is YSYEKL. J was trimmed by 1 base and V by 4 bases; bases with no gene match: 5. The CDR3 loop reads CASSLGQGAPNTEAFF. The CDR3 DNA is TGCGCCAGCAGCCTTGGACAGGGGGCACCGAACACTGAAGCTTTCTTT.

The J gene is TRBJ1-1, the V gene TRBV5-1; no clear D gene. V was pared by 2 bases and J by 4 bases, with 9 bases between. Germline lookup yields CDR1 SGHRS and CDR2 YFSETQ. The CDR3 sequence is 13 residues long. The CDR3 DNA sequence: TGCGCCAGCAGCTTCCGGGCATCCACTGAAGCTTTCTTT. Its translation: CASSFRASTEAFF.